This entry concerns a single TCR beta chain. Its antigen is still unknown. From V the trimming removes 7 bases and from J it removes 8 bases, while the gene matches leave 8 bases of the junction unaccounted for. Reading the germline V gene gives CDR1 ENHRY and CDR2 SYGVKD. The CDR3 contains 13 residues, cysteine and phenylalanine counted. Only the CDR3 part of the read is kept: 39 bases, read in frame from the first base. Receptor amplification or capture employed the immunoSEQ multiplex PCR assay. For the multiplex PCR, a mixture combining 60 forward primers for TCR Vbeta segments and 13 reverse primers for TCR Jbeta segments was used. A multiplex PCR assay on genomic DNA amplified the CDR3 region of rearranged TCR beta genes. The Illumina HiSeq System was used to sequence the amplified TCR beta libraries as 87-base-pair reads. Per the original workflow: Across the 500 to 700 repertoires, a later analysis counted roughly 77 million unique TCR beta chains, 9 million to 14 million of which were shared by at least two donors. Raw reads were error-corrected and collapsed into unique sequences by a nearest-neighbor algorithm in which closely related sequences were merged to remove PCR and sequencing errors. V, D and J gene segments were assigned by aligning CDR3 sequences to IMGT reference sequences. For a sequence to be retained, a match of at least six nucleotides was required to both a V gene segment and a J gene segment. A rearrangement was called productive if the CDR3 had no stop codons and remained in frame with V and J, and every other rearrangement was called non-productive. Following IMGT convention, CDR3 was defined as the stretch from the second conserved V-encoded cysteine up to the conserved J-encoded phenylalanine. The earlier analysis of some 600 of the donors excluded sequences that lacked an unambiguous match to a single V gene segment. An earlier analysis of 587 of the donors called V segments functional above 56.7% productive rearrangements and segregating when the between-donor standard deviation exceeded 5%. A statistical classification framework was developed to diagnose cytomegalovirus status using the catalog of TCR beta chain sequences. In a later analysis, V and J genes were assigned by comparing TCR nucleotide sequences against IMGT/GENE-DB human TR gene sequences. The TCRdist pipeline was used in a later analysis to assign CDR3 sequences and most-parsimonious VDJ recombination scenarios. In a later analysis, each TCR beta chain was defined by its CDR3 amino acid sequence together with its V-gene family, and reads lacking a unique V-gene family were excluded. As a way to deal with suspected cross-contamination and a sequencing artifact, a later analysis dropped 450 to 700 nucleotide sequences that were highly shared and had low generation probability. A later analysis calculated a clonal expansion index for each public chain from normalized within-repertoire ranks of inferred template counts. A later analysis computed generation probabilities with a VDJ recombination model fitted to out-of-frame rearrangements, and checked the results against IGoR. In a later analysis, hypergeometric tests were used to score TCR-TCR, TCR-HLA and TCR-CMV co-occurrence, with a repertoire-size bias correction applied to TCR pairs. In a later analysis, false discovery rates were estimated by permuting HLA or CMV assignments 20 times. In a later analysis, co-occurring TCRs were grouped with DBSCAN, and TCRdist sequence similarity was added when clustering was performed within HLA-allele-positive subsets. Repertoires with fewer than 30,000 or more than 120,000 public chains were left out of co-occurrence clustering, as were five repertoires with anomalous nucleotide sharing. TCRdb took over this immuneACCESS table, retaining in-frame rearrangements with V and J assigned. Such tables are incomplete; in checked studies, under half of the missing clones stem from an unresolved V gene, and the remainder is unexplained. D and trimming come from the DNA, and the V and J calls and clone size come from that table. The sample's own table lists over 50,000 clones. Clones ranked in the top ten supply about 9.2% of the sample.

In total, just over 650 healthy bone marrow donors made up the cohort. All cohort members were sampled while nominally healthy, although unrecorded immune exposures were likely present. The donor was CMV seropositive and belonged to the group of 250 to 300 seropositive cohort members. A peripheral blood sample was collected from each donor, and TCR beta sequencing was performed on peripheral blood mononuclear cells. The Qiagen DNeasy Blood Extraction Kit was used to extract genomic DNA from the blood cell samples. The data are from a study of cytomegalovirus exposure and HLA in healthy donors (dated by TCRdb to 2016 to 2017). General notes on the study: In an earlier analysis of roughly 500 of the donors, around 300 Gb of sequence data and 100 million or so unique TCR beta sequences from about 190 million T cells were reported. Approximately 310 gigabases of sequencing data and 70 million to 100 million unique TCR sequences were included in an early release covering over 600 HLA-typed donors. Among the approximately 400 genotyped donors, approximately 77% belonged to the genetic ancestry cluster associated with self-reported Caucasian donors. The study was designed to test whether signatures of past pathogen exposure could be identified by cataloging public T cell receptors. The study profiled the T cell repertoires of about 720 subjects by immunosequencing and related them to cytomegalovirus serostatus. In addition to the first cohort of 500 to 850 subjects, a separate validation cohort of approximately 110 different subjects was used. The study combined high-throughput TCR immunosequencing, statistical association of individual TCRs with disease status, and machine learning to predict cytomegalovirus infection status. In a later analysis, previously published TCR beta repertoires from several hundred donors were re-analyzed and high-resolution HLA genotyping was added so that TCR occurrence patterns could be studied. The later analysis used no new phenotypic data to find candidate immune exposures, relying instead on TCR beta sequences and their occurrence across donors. To decide whether each TCR beta V gene segment behaved as functional or pseudogenic, an earlier analysis of nearly 600 of the donors relied on high-throughput TCR beta sequencing. Alongside the repertoire data, information on donor age, sex, ethnicity and CMV serostatus was compiled. A later genetic analysis took genome-wide SNP genotypes for about 55% of the 666 donors and used that subset as a discovery cohort. All discovery cohort repertoires had been generated using a single sequencing platform. HLA typing covered class I and class II loci at four-digit resolution. The number of typed donors differed by locus: 629-630 for A, B, C, DRB1 and DQB1; 522 for DQA1; approximately 600 for DPA1; and about 450 for DPB1. Four or five DR-DQ haplotypes were handled as single units for association and clustering because linkage in the cohort was strong. Among about 360 genotyped donors of the cohort, an average of around 240,000 unique TCR beta nucleotide sequences were sequenced per donor, 15% to 20% of them non-productive.

The paper's findings and limits, for the study overall: Because HLA typing was unavailable for some donors at each locus, only the typed subset was used in association tests. In an earlier analysis of several hundred of the donors, most TCR beta V segments were observed in productive rearrangements about 90% or about 30% of the time, broadly matching IMGT annotations. The authors suggested that the approach could potentially be extended to other disease states and immunological phenotypes. Specific HLA alleles were associated with 16,951 TCR beta sequences at a false discovery rate of 0.05 in a later analysis. An association between a missense DCLRE1C variant and V-gene and J-gene trimming of TCR beta chains was found in a later genetic analysis and replicated in an independent cohort. Most TCR sequences were seen in very few donors, while some public TCRs were found in many individuals. Linkage disequilibrium might explain the correlated functional status among segregating V segments, but an unknown experimental factor could not be excluded. Three of the identified cytomegalovirus-associated TCR beta chains were confirmed in vitro to be specific for cytomegalovirus antigens. According to a later analysis, TCR association rates differed among HLA loci, with DRB1 alleles showing the most associated TCRs and HLA-C alleles showing the fewest. In a later analysis, HLA-associated TCR beta chains showed more clonal expansion and lower generation probabilities than non-associated chains that were equally common. A cluster of highly shared sequence variants was judged likely to represent a technical artifact of the sequencing pipeline. Roughly uniform sequencing depth across donors was assumed in presence/absence analyses, although this assumption may not hold. In both the original and validation cohorts, the classifier was reported to diagnose cytomegalovirus status with high specificity and sensitivity. A later analysis reported that several top co-occurrence clusters appeared linked to parvovirus B19, influenza, CMV and Epstein-Barr virus. Immune exposure information for the cohort was limited to CMV serostatus. A later analysis found that most CMV-associated TCR beta chains appeared HLA-restricted, with HLA associations seemingly driven largely by CMV exposure. Fewer than 20 rarely observed V segments, including chromosome 9 orphons, were excluded from the earlier analysis of some 590 of the donors because counts were too low. According to a later genetic analysis, donors in an Asian-associated ancestry cluster had fewer N-insertions in productive TCRs than the roughly 660-donor mean. A further reported finding was that TCR beta sequences accurately predicted the HLA-A and HLA-B alleles for most subjects in the first cohort. When HLA alleles, especially DR and DQ, strongly co-occurred, attributing TCR associations to individual alleles was difficult. Some IMGT-functional V segments, including TRBV6-2 and TRBV6-3, could not be told apart with the 87-base-pair reads, so those segments were excluded. The study gave a list of about 160 TCR beta chains associated with cytomegalovirus. This cohort had only TCR beta chains sequenced, and the lack of alpha or paired-chain data limited which features could be detected.

The sequenced sample was PBMCs. This TCR was recovered from a man aged 45-65 years in good health and CMV-seropositive. In this chain, TRBV10-3 is recombined with TRBJ1-2; TRBD1 fits 9 bases in the junction. The DNA reads TGTGCCATCAACCCGGGACAGGGTGAGGGCTACACCTTC. Translation gives CAINPGQGEGYTF.